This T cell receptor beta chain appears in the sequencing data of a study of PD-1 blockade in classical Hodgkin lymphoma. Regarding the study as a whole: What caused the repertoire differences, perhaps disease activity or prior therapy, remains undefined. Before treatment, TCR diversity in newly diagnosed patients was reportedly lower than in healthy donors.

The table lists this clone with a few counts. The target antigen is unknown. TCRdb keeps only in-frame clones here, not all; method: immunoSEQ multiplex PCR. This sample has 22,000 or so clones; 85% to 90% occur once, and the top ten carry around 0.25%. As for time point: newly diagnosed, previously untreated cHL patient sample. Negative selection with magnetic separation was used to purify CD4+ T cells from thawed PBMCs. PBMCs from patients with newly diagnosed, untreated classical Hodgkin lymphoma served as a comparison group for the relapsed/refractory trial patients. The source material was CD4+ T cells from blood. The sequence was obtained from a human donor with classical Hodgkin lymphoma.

DNA for the CDR3: TGTGCCAGCTCCCTTCTACGGGTGAACGATGGAAACACCATATATTTT. Protein sequence: CASSLLRVNDGNTIYF. This chain connects TRBV18 to TRBJ1-3, with unresolved D. The V and J ends lost 6 bases and 3 bases respectively, with 18 bases between them. Germline CDR1 KGHSH, CDR2 LQKENI. The CDR3 length is 16 residues.